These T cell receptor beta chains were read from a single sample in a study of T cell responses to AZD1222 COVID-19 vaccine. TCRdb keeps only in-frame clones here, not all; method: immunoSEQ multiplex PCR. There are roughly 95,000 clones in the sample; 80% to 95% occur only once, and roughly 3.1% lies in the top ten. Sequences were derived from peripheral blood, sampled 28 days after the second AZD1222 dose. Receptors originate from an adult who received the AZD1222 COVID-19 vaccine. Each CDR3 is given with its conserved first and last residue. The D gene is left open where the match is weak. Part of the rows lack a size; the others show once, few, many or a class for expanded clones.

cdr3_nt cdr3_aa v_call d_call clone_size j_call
TGCGCCAGCAGCTCCCGGGACAGTAACATGAACACTGAAGCTTTCTTT CASSSRDSNMNTEAFF TRBV5-1 TRBD1 . TRBJ1-1
TGTGCCAGCAGTGAAATCGGCGATCAGCCCCAGCATTTT CASSEIGDQPQHF TRBV6-1 . . TRBJ1-5
TGTGCCAGCAGTTTGGGGCCAGGCCCTGAATTGACCCAGTACTTC CASSLGPGPELTQYF TRBV28 . . TRBJ2-5
TGTGCCAGCAGCTTATCGAGCGGGGACCCCGGCTACACCTTC CASSLSSGDPGYTF TRBV7-2 . . TRBJ1-2
TGTGCCAGCAGCTTAACGGGGGTTAGCACTGAAGCTTTCTTT CASSLTGVSTEAFF TRBV2 . . TRBJ1-1
TGTGCCAGCCCACGCCCTCTGGGACCGAACACCGGGGAGCTGTTTTTT CASPRPLGPNTGELFF TRBV7-9 . . TRBJ2-2
TGTGCCAGTAGTCTAGGACTGCCCTATGGCTACACCTTC CASSLGLPYGYTF TRBV19 . . TRBJ1-2
TGTGCCAGCAGCCAAGTTTTGAGTAGCACAGATACGCAGTATTTT CASSQVLSSTDTQYF TRBV3-1/TRBV3-2 . . TRBJ2-3
TGTGCCAGCAACCTCTTGGGTGGGACAGGGAATTCACCCCTCCACTTT CASNLLGGTGNSPLHF TRBV3-1/TRBV3-2 TRBD1 . TRBJ1-6
TGTGCCTGGAGTTGGGGCGGCACTTCTAATGAAAAACTGTTTTTT CAWSWGGTSNEKLFF TRBV30 . . TRBJ1-4
TGTGCCAGCAGTTACGCGGGGGGCCGCACAGATACGCAGTATTTT CASSYAGGRTDTQYF TRBV6-6 TRBD2 . TRBJ2-3
TGCGCCAGCAGCTTGGGGTGGACTAATGAAAAACTGTTTTTT CASSLGWTNEKLFF TRBV5-1 . . TRBJ1-4
TGTGCCAGCAGTCCCCGGGGACTAGCTTACTCCTACAATGAGCAGTTCTTC CASSPRGLAYSYNEQFF TRBV6-6 TRBD2 once TRBJ2-1
TGTGCCAGCAGTGCCTACATCCAGCCCCAGCATTTT CASSAYIQPQHF TRBV2 . . TRBJ1-5
TGCGCCAGCAGCTTTCGGGGAGAGGAGTCTGAAGCTTTCTTT CASSFRGEESEAFF TRBV5-1 . once TRBJ1-1
TGTGCCAGTAGTGGGGCTAGCGGCACCACCTACGAGCAGTACTTC CASSGASGTTYEQYF TRBV19 TRBD2 . TRBJ2-7
TGCGCCAGCACGAGTGGGTCGGGGGGGCTTCGATTTCGGCGCACAGATACGCAGTATTTT CASTSGSGGLRFRRTDTQYF TRBV10-1 TRBD2 . TRBJ2-3
TGCAGCACCTATGGCAGGACTAGCGTGGGCACAGATACGCAGTATTTT CSTYGRTSVGTDTQYF TRBV29-1 TRBD2 few TRBJ2-3
TGTGCCAGTAGTGGGACAGACTCCTACGAGCAGTACTTC CASSGTDSYEQYF TRBV19 TRBD1 . TRBJ2-7
TGTGCCAGCAGCCAGATAGACAGGGGCGGCGGCTACACCTTC CASSQIDRGGGYTF TRBV3-1/TRBV3-2 TRBD1 . TRBJ1-2
TGTGCCAGCAGTTTCAGGGGGCGCATCAATGAGCAGTTCTTC CASSFRGRINEQFF TRBV27 TRBD1 . TRBJ2-1
TGTGCCAGCCTTCGCCCGGGGGGGTTGGGAGGCTACACCTTC CASLRPGGLGGYTF TRBV6-5 . . TRBJ1-2
TGCGCCAGCAGTGATCCAGGGGGCGGCTATGGCTACACCTTC CASSDPGGGYGYTF TRBV10-2 TRBD1 . TRBJ1-2
TGTGCCAGCAGCGCGACAGGGGGCCAGAGCAATCAGCCCCAGCATTTT CASSATGGQSNQPQHF TRBV5-6 TRBD1 . TRBJ1-5
TGTGCCAGCAGTGTCGAAGGGTATCAGCCCCAGCATTTT CASSVEGYQPQHF TRBV2 . . TRBJ1-5
TGTGCCAGCAGCTGGGATACAGGGGGTGGAACTGAAGCTTTCTTT CASSWDTGGGTEAFF TRBV7-2 TRBD1 once TRBJ1-1
TGCACCAGCAGCCTGGGACTAGCGGGGGGGCCTTCGATTGGCGAGCAGTACTTC CTSSLGLAGGPSIGEQYF TRBV1 . . TRBJ2-7
TGTGCCAGCAGTTACGGGCGGCACTCTGGAAACACCATATATTTT CASSYGRHSGNTIYF TRBV6-5 . . TRBJ1-3
TGTGCCAGCAGTGAACCAGCGGGGGGGGCTTACAATGAGCAGTTCTTC CASSEPAGGAYNEQFF TRBV2 TRBD2 . TRBJ2-1
TGTGCCAGCAGTCCCGGACAGCCTTCCTACAATGAGCAGTTCTTC CASSPGQPSYNEQFF TRBV6-5 . . TRBJ2-1
TGTGCCAGCAGCTTAGGGGGGGGCCAATCGAAACCCCTCCACTTT CASSLGGGQSKPLHF TRBV7-2 . . TRBJ1-6
TGTGCCAGCAGCCCTTGGGGGGAGCCTAACACTGAAGCTTTCTTT CASSPWGEPNTEAFF TRBV7-3 . . TRBJ1-1
TGTGCCAGCAGCGTAGGTCACAGAGGATTTAACACTGAAGCTTTCTTT CASSVGHRGFNTEAFF TRBV9 . . TRBJ1-1
TGCGCCAGCAGCTTAGGACAGGGGGCCTACGAGCAGTACTTC CASSLGQGAYEQYF TRBV5-1 TRBD1 . TRBJ2-7
TGCAGCGTTGAAAGATGGAGGGGACTTACAGCGGGGAACTATGGCTACACCTTC CSVERWRGLTAGNYGYTF TRBV29-1 . . TRBJ1-2
TGTGCCAGCAGCCAAGGGACTGGATCTAACTATGGCTACACCTTC CASSQGTGSNYGYTF TRBV7-8 . . TRBJ1-2
TGTGCCAGCGGGGGTGGGGACATTCTGTATGGCTACACCTTC CASGGGDILYGYTF TRBV28 . . TRBJ1-2
TGTGCCAGCGGACCGACAGCAACTCTGGGGGGCTACACCTTC CASGPTATLGGYTF TRBV6-5 . . TRBJ1-2
TGTGCCAGCAGTGAAGCGGCCAGGGGCAATTCACCCCTCCACTTT CASSEAARGNSPLHF TRBV6-1 . once TRBJ1-6
TGTGCCAGCAAGGACTCTGGGGCCAACGTCCTGACTTTC CASKDSGANVLTF TRBV6-1 . . TRBJ2-6
TGCAGCGTTGTGAGGGTATCGGACGCTGAAGCTTTCTTT CSVVRVSDAEAFF TRBV29-1 . . TRBJ1-1
TGTGCCAGCAGTTTAGGGGGCGCCAATGAGCAGTTCTTC CASSLGGANEQFF TRBV12-3/TRBV12-4 . . TRBJ2-1
TGTGCCAGCAGTTTACACAGGTATAATTCACCCCTCCACTTT CASSLHRYNSPLHF TRBV27 . . TRBJ1-6
TGCGCCAGCAGCCAAAAACAGGGGGCGGGAAACACTGAAGCTTTCTTT CASSQKQGAGNTEAFF TRBV5-1 TRBD1 . TRBJ1-1
TGTGCCAGCAGCTTCTTCCGCGGACTCTCCTACAATGAGCAGTTCTTC CASSFFRGLSYNEQFF TRBV11-3 . . TRBJ2-1
TGTGCCAGCAGTTACGGGACGGATAACTATGGCTACACCTTC CASSYGTDNYGYTF TRBV6-2/TRBV6-3 . . TRBJ1-2
TGTGCCAGCAGCTTAGCTCCGGGACCTAGCACAGATACGCAGTATTTT CASSLAPGPSTDTQYF TRBV7-6 . . TRBJ2-3
TGTGCCAGCAGCCCCGTAGCGGGGGGCCCCTACAATGAGCAGTTCTTC CASSPVAGGPYNEQFF TRBV11-3 TRBD2 . TRBJ2-1
TGTGTCAGAAGCTTACCTGTAGCACCGAATATATATAAAAGCAATCAGCCCCAGCATTTT CVRSLPVAPNIYKSNQPQHF TRBV7-5 . . TRBJ1-5
TGTGCCAGCAGTTCATTGAGGGGGTATACAGGGGAAACCGGGGAGCTGTTTTTT CASSSLRGYTGETGELFF TRBV2 TRBD1 . TRBJ2-2
TGTGCCAGCAGCTTATATGGGGCGAACACTGAAGCTTTCTTT CASSLYGANTEAFF TRBV13 . . TRBJ1-1
TGCGCCAGCAGCTTGGGGTTAACCGATGGCTACACCTTC CASSLGLTDGYTF TRBV5-1 . . TRBJ1-2
TGCGCCAGCAGCTACAGTGGGGGTAGCTCCTACGAGCAGTACTTC CASSYSGGSSYEQYF TRBV5-1 . . TRBJ2-7
TGTGCTAGTGGTTTGGGGTTGAACACTGAAGCTTTCTTT CASGLGLNTEAFF TRBV12-5 . . TRBJ1-1
TGTGCCAGCAGCCAAGATGAAGGACAGGGCTCCTACGAGCAGTACTTC CASSQDEGQGSYEQYF TRBV4-2 TRBD1 few TRBJ2-7
TGTGCCAGCAGTGAAGAGGGGCTTTCTGGAAACACCATATATTTT CASSEEGLSGNTIYF TRBV6-1 . . TRBJ1-3
TGTGCCAGCCGTCGAACAGGCATCGCCCAAGAGACCCAGTACTTC CASRRTGIAQETQYF TRBV2 . . TRBJ2-5
TGTGCCAGTAGTATGGGAGCGGGGGGACTTAATGAGCAGTTCTTC CASSMGAGGLNEQFF TRBV19 TRBD2 once TRBJ2-1
TGTGCCAGCAGTTTGTCCAGCGACAACTATGGCTACACCTTC CASSLSSDNYGYTF TRBV28 . . TRBJ1-2